What follows describes a single TCR beta chain. This sample stems from a study of blood T cell repertoires in COVID-19. Original processing notes: For nucleated cells, counts were estimated from reference gene primer amplification. Data came from immunoSEQ multiplex PCR; TCRdb stores just in-frame clones and leaves some out. V, J and clone size reflect that table, while D and trimming were determined from the DNA. Counted here are 390,000 or so clones, around nine tenths occurring once; the ten biggest clones make up 10%. In Cohort 3, a recovered donor had either two negative PCRs, clearance, or symptom resolution. V lost 0 bases, J lost 6 bases, and 20 bases lay in between. Germline V gene sequence: CDR1 WNHNN, CDR2 SYGVQD (reference sequence). CDR3 length: 17 residues.

Specimen: PBMCs or T cells enriched from blood (not recorded which). The chain links TRBV10-1 to TRBJ1-2; D remains ambiguous. The TCR originated in a woman between 50 and 59 years old who had recovered from COVID-19. The CDR3 DNA reads TGCGCCAGCAGTGAGTCGGCCCTTACGGGGTTACACCATGGCTACACCTTC. Translated: CASSESALTGLHHGYTF.